A selection of T cell receptor beta chains follows, all from one sample in a study of CD8+ T cells in alopecia areata. Assay used: immunoSEQ multiplex PCR; TCRdb lists only in-frame clones, some missing. The sample lists roughly 100,000 clones; approximately 60% were seen once. The sample taken for sequencing was CD4+ T cells sorted from blood. These receptors were taken from a human donor in good health. CDR3s include the opening cysteine and the closing phenylalanine or tryptophan. D genes are given only for firm matches. Not all rows give a size; the values are once, few, many and, for expanded clones, a class.

j_gene	abundance	d_gene	v_gene	CDR3nt	CDR3aa
TRBJ2-3	-	TRBD2	TRBV11-2	TGTGCCAGCAGCTTAGTAGCGGGGGCCACAGATACGCAGTATTTT	CASSLVAGATDTQYF
TRBJ2-3	-	TRBD2	TRBV10-3	TGTGCCATCAGGGAGCGGGAGACCACAGATACGCAGTATTTT	CAIRERETTDTQYF
TRBJ2-7	-	-	TRBV5-1	TGCGCCAGCAGCTTGGACGATCCTAGCTCCTACGAGCAGTACTTC	CASSLDDPSSYEQYF
TRBJ2-1	many	-	TRBV28	TGTGCCAGCACAGGGGCGAGCTCCTACAATGAGCAGTTCTTC	CASTGASSYNEQFF
TRBJ1-6	-	-	TRBV28	TGTGCCAGCAGTTTCAAGGGCTCCTATAATTCACCCCTCCACTTT	CASSFKGSYNSPLHF
TRBJ1-1	-	-	TRBV5-1	TGCGCCAGCCGACCCACCGGGGGCTCCACTGAAGCTTTCTTT	CASRPTGGSTEAFF
TRBJ1-6	few	-	TRBV30	TGTGCCTGGAGTTCCAGGGGAGATTCACCCCTCCACTTT	CAWSSRGDSPLHF
TRBJ2-3	-	TRBD1	TRBV5-4	TGTGCCAGCAGCAAAATGACAGGGGGGCCCACAGATACGCAGTATTTT	CASSKMTGGPTDTQYF
TRBJ2-5	once	TRBD2	TRBV7-2	TGTGCCAGCAGCCCCCGACTAGCGGGGGGGCGAGAGACCCAGTACTTC	CASSPRLAGGRETQYF
TRBJ1-6	-	TRBD1	TRBV7-2	TGTGCCAGCACCGGGACAGGGACTCGGTATAATTCACCCCTCCACTTT	CASTGTGTRYNSPLHF
TRBJ2-2	-	-	TRBV18	TGTGCCAGCTCACCACTCCATCCAGCCGGGGAGCTGTTTTTT	CASSPLHPAGELFF
TRBJ2-7	-	-	TRBV2	TGTGCCAGCTCGACGGGACCCCGGGACGAGCAGTACTTC	CASSTGPRDEQYF
TRBJ2-5	few	-	TRBV6-1	TGTGCCAGCAGTCGGGATAACCAAGAGACCCAGTACTTC	CASSRDNQETQYF
TRBJ2-2	few	-	TRBV29-1	TGCAGCGTTACTGTAAACACCGGGGAGCTGTTTTTT	CSVTVNTGELFF
TRBJ2-2	-	-	TRBV19	TGTGCCAGTAGTATCGGACAGTTTTTCACCGGGGAGCTGTTTTTT	CASSIGQFFTGELFF
TRBJ2-6	-	-	TRBV10-3	TGTGCCACCAGGGGGTCGGGGGCCGGTAGCTCTGGGGCCAACGTCCTGACTTTC	CATRGSGAGSSGANVLTF
TRBJ2-3	-	TRBD1	TRBV29-1	TGCAGCGTCGCCCGCCGAAAAGGACGGGACAGGTTAAAATCAGATACGCAGTATTTT	CSVARRKGRDRLKSDTQYF
TRBJ2-3	-	-	TRBV6-5	TGTGCCAGCAGCCCGTTGACTGGCACAGATACGCAGTATTTT	CASSPLTGTDTQYF
TRBJ2-1	many	TRBD1	TRBV2	TGTGCCAGCAGTATAGACAGGGGGCGGAACAATGAGCAGTTCTTC	CASSIDRGRNNEQFF
TRBJ1-2	-	-	TRBV16	TGTGCCAGCAGCCCGACCGGGACGGTCTATGGCTACACCTTC	CASSPTGTVYGYTF
TRBJ1-4	few	-	TRBV7-9	TGTGCCAGCAGCTTAGGGGCAGGGGAAGAAAAACTGTTTTTT	CASSLGAGEEKLFF
TRBJ2-2	-	-	TRBV25-1	TGTGCCAGCAGTGAGCAGGGGAGGCCCGGGGAGCTGTTTTTT	CASSEQGRPGELFF
TRBJ1-1	-	TRBD1	TRBV6-6	TGTGCCACCAAAGACAGGGGGAACACTGAAGCTTTCTTT	CATKDRGNTEAFF
TRBJ1-5	-	-	TRBV4-2	TGTGCCAGCAGCCAAACTCAAGCGGGAGGCAATCAGCCCCAGCATTTT	CASSQTQAGGNQPQHF
TRBJ2-3	few	-	TRBV11-1	TGTGCCAGCAGCTATTCGGGGGACCGCACAGATACGCAGTATTTT	CASSYSGDRTDTQYF
TRBJ2-3	few	TRBD2	TRBV4-2	TGTGCCAGCAGCCCGACAGGCGGGGGGGCTACATTGACAGATACGCAGTATTTT	CASSPTGGGATLTDTQYF
TRBJ2-7	few	-	TRBV4-2	TGTGCCAGCAGCCCTGTTGGGCGGGACTCCTCCGAGCAGTACTTC	CASSPVGRDSSEQYF
TRBJ2-1	-	TRBD2	TRBV4-1	TGCGCCAGCAGCCCGGCCGGGACTAGGGGGTACAATGAGCAGTTCTTC	CASSPAGTRGYNEQFF
TRBJ2-7	-	TRBD1	TRBV27	TGTGCCAGCAGTTTAAGGACAGGGGAAGGCGAGCAGTACTTC	CASSLRTGEGEQYF
TRBJ2-5	few	-	TRBV7-3	TGTGCCAGCAGCTTGAGCGGGCGTACAGAGACCCAGTACTTC	CASSLSGRTETQYF